Listed here is a single T cell receptor beta chain. Its matching antigen is unknown. Germline-derived CDR1 and CDR2 are LNHDA and SQIVND (reference sequence). V shed 3 bases and J shed 4 bases, with 12 bases lying between them. The CDR3 is made up of 15 amino acids. TCRdb re-called the reads with MiXCR, one entry per CDR3 protein. The sample lists about 460,000 distinct CDR3 sequences, roughly 12% occurring once. This specimen belongs to a study of T cell repertoires in cytomegalovirus infection. Study conclusions and caveats: Dominating the ex vivo response were HLA-C-restricted CMV-specific TCR beta clonotypes.

The chain has TRBV19 and TRBJ2-2; no firm D call. The sample comprised PBMCs. The origin of this receptor is a human donor in good health (CMV status not recorded). Some clones in this sample may be carry-over from other donors' samples. CDR3 in DNA: TGTGCCAGTAGTATTCTCCGGGTGCCCACCGGGGAGCTGTTTTTT. It codes for CASSILRVPTGELFF.